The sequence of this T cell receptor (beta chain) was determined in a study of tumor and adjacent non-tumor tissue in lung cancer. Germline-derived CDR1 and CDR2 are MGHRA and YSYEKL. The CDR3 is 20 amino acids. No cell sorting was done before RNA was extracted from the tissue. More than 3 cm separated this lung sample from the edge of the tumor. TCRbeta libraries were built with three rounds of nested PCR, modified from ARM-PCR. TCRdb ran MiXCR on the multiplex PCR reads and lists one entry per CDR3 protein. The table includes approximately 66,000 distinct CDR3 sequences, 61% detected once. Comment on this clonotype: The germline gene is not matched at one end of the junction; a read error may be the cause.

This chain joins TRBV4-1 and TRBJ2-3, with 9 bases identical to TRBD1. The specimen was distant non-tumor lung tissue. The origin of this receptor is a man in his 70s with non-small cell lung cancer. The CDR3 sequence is CASSQDVGTWTGVSTDTQYF. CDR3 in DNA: TGCGCCAGCAGTCAAGACGTGGGGACCTGGACAGGGGTTAGCACAGATACACAGTATTTT.